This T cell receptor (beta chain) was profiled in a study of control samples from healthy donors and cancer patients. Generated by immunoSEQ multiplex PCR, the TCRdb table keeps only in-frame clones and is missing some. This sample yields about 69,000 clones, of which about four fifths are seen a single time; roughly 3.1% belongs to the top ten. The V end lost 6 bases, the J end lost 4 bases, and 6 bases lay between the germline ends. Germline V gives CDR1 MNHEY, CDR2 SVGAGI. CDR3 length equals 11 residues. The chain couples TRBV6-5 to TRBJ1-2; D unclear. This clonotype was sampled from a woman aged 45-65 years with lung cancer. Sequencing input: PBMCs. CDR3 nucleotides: TGTGCCAGCAGGGATTTCTATGGCTACACCTTC. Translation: CASRDFYGYTF.